The source of this TCR beta chain is a study of blood T cell repertoires in COVID-19. For the study at large: The United States, Italy and Spain provided the acute and convalescent COVID-19 samples. T cells, B-cell-depleted T cells, or PBMCs supplied cDNA or gDNA.

Germline CDR1 reads MRHNA; CDR2 reads SNTAGT. With 3 bases clipped from V and 1 base from J, the junction kept 8 bases outside the gene matches. The CDR3 has 17 amino acids. Assay: immunoSEQ multiplex PCR; the TCRdb copy retains only in-frame clones and omits some. This sample has around 400,000 clones, with approximately 93% found just once. Those who participated ranged in age from 18 to 89 years and resided in about two dozen US areas. Within 2 weeks before study entry, exposed participants met a COVID-19 case. This chain connects TRBV6-4 to TRBJ1-1, with TRBD1 matching 10 bases. Sequencing input: PBMCs or T cells enriched from blood (not recorded which). This receptor was identified in a woman aged 40 to 55 who had been exposed to COVID-19. The CDR3, as DNA: TGTGCCAGCAGTGAATTGGGACAGGGGAATCCGAACACTGAAGCTTTCTTT. Protein product: CASSELGQGNPNTEAFF.